Below are 21 T cell receptor beta chains sequenced from a single sample in a study of T cell repertoires in cytomegalovirus infection (dated by TCRdb to the late 2010s). For sequencing, an Illumina HiSeq 1500 was employed. In-frame beta chains were kept once TCRdb had trimmed the public reads at Q25 with fastp and called clones with MiXCR. Rows merge per CDR3 protein into single entries with the most common DNA and genes. In this sample the table shows hundreds of thousands of distinct CDR3 sequences, roughly 31% of which occur a single time. The biggest ten clones account for about 13% of the sample. Sequences were obtained from PBMCs. The receptors stem from a human donor in good health (CMV status not recorded). Some clones in this sample may be carry-over from other donors' samples.

The table lists this clonotype with a few counts. One base away lies a much larger clone, so this may be a sequencing read error. The V call is TRBV27, the J call TRBJ2-1; no clear D gene. The CDR3 totals 11 residues. Per the germline V gene, CDR1 is MNHEY and CDR2 is SMNVEV (reference sequence). The CDR3 loop is CARSHYNEQFF. Written as DNA, the CDR3 is TGTGCCCGCAGTCACTACAATGAGCAGTTCTTC.

The table lists this clonotype with a few counts. The CDR3 reads CASSFPGQVGGNQPQHF. The CDR3 coding sequence is TGTGCCAGCAGCTTTCCCGGACAGGTTGGTGGCAATCAGCCCCAGCATTTT. V and J are TRBV5-8 and TRBJ1-5; 7 nucleotides line up with TRBD1. Germline V gene sequence: CDR1 SGHTS, CDR2 YDEGEE. This CDR3 has 17 amino acids. Trimming took 2 bases from V and 2 from J; bases not matched to a gene: 10.

The chain couples TRBV6-1 to TRBJ1-5; TRBD1 agrees at 8 bases. Germline lookup yields CDR1 MNHNS and CDR2 SASEGT. After removal of 6 bases from V and 5 bases from J, the junction contained 6 bases not matched to a gene. CDR3 length: 14 amino acids. CDR3 nucleotides: TGTGCCAGCAGACTAGGACAGGGTTATCAGCCCCAGCATTTT. Encoded protein: CASRLGQGYQPQHF.

This clonotype was observed a handful of times. The rearrangement uses TRBV7-2 and TRBJ1-2; D is undetermined. V shed 5 bases and J shed 5 bases, with 15 bases lying between them. The CDR3 length is 14 residues. Germline CDR1 is SGHTA and CDR2 is FQGNSA. The CDR3 is CASSHSGIGYGYTF. DNA for the CDR3: TGTGCCAGCAGCCATTCAGGAATTGGGTATGGCTACACCTTC.

The chain uses TRBV2 and TRBJ2-1; TRBD2 aligns across 9 bases. Germline V gene sequence: CDR1 SNHLY, CDR2 FYNNEI. With V trimmed by 8 bases and J by 0 bases, 11 bases remained unmatched. The CDR3 loop spans 17 amino acids. The CDR3 DNA reads TGTGCCAGCGAAGGGCTAGCGGGGACGAGCTCCTACAATGAGCAGTTCTTC. Translation gives CASEGLAGTSSYNEQFF.

A single count supports this clonotype. This chain joins TRBV20-1 and TRBJ2-1; D is ambiguous. Between the trimmed V and J ends, which lost 7 bases and 5 bases, there was a span of 6 bases. CDR3 length equals 10 residues. The germline gives CDR1 DFQATT, CDR2 SNEGSKA (reference sequence). CDR3 nucleotide sequence: TGCAGTGTTGCCGACAATGAGCAGTTCTTC. The encoded protein is CSVADNEQFF.

The V and J genes are TRBV6-6 and TRBJ2-4; D is unclear. CDR3 length equals 15 residues. Germline values: CDR1 MNHNY, CDR2 SVGAGI (reference sequence). V was clipped by 5 bases and J by 2 bases, with 13 bases between them. This chain's CDR3 is CASSDFVKTKNIQYF. The CDR3 DNA is TGTGCCAGCAGTGATTTCGTCAAAACCAAAAACATTCAGTACTTC.

Written as DNA, the CDR3 is TGTGCCAGCTCCTCCTCAGGGGGCTCCACTGAAGCTTTCTTT. Translating gives CASSSSGGSTEAFF. The chain recombines TRBV2 with TRBJ1-1; 8 bases fit TRBD1. V trimming: 8 bases; J trimming: 4 bases; junction bases outside the gene matches: 9. The germline V gene encodes CDR1 SNHLY and CDR2 FYNNEI. The CDR3 runs to 14 residues.

This chain uses TRBV28 with TRBJ1-2; D gene unclear. CDR1 and CDR2 (germline): MDHEN, SYDVKM. The CDR3 has 11 residues. The germline V and J ends were trimmed by 4 bases and 6 bases, with 6 bases remaining between them. The CDR3 loop is CASSSRDGYTF. The CDR3 region has the DNA TGTGCCAGCAGTTCGCGGGATGGCTACACCTTC.

The chain joins TRBV15 to TRBJ1-4, with TRBD1 as a possible D gene (5 bases). Trimming stripped 4 bases from V and 5 bases from J, with 8 bases between. Per the germline V gene, CDR1 is LNHNV and CDR2 is YYDKDF (reference sequence). The CDR3 has 13 amino acids. CDR3 protein: CATSKGDNEKLFF. For the CDR3, the DNA is TGTGCCACCAGCAAAGGGGACAATGAAAAACTGTTTTTT.

This clonotype has a count of ten or more. The rearrangement joins TRBV7-9 to TRBJ2-2, with D hard to call. With 5 bases removed from V and 7 bases from J, the gap between germline ends came to 5 bases. Germline V gives CDR1 SEHNR, CDR2 FQNEAQ (reference sequence). The CDR3 sequence is 11 residues long. Here the CDR3 DNA reads TGTGCCAGCAGCAACGGCGGGGAGCTGTTTTTT. It specifies CASSNGGELFF.

Concerning this clonotype itself: The junction shows a germline mismatch at one end, possibly a read error. The chain is built from TRBV6-1 and TRBJ2-5, with a tentative D call TRBD1 (5 bases). This CDR3 comprises 13 residues. Germline V gene lookup returns CDR1 MNHNS and CDR2 SASEGT. The CDR3 spells CASSSDIQETHYF. The CDR3 bases are TGTGCCAGCAGTTCGGACATACAAGAGACCCATTACTTC.

To note about this clonotype: The junction does not match germline at one end; this may be a read error. The chain links TRBV12-3 or TRBV12-4 to TRBJ1-1; no clear D gene. CDR3 length: 15 amino acids. The CDR3 here is CASSLRRRLNTEAVF. CDR3 DNA: TGTGCCAGCAGTTTAAGAAGGCGATTGAACACTGAAGCTGTCTTT.

The sample holds many counts of this clonotype. V is TRBV7-2 and J is TRBJ2-3; D ambiguous. V lost 3 bases, J lost 4 bases, and 2 bases lay in between. Looked up from germline, CDR1 is SGHTA and CDR2 is FQGNSA. This CDR3 contains 11 residues. The CDR3 coding sequence is TGTGCCAGCAGCTTCTCAGATACGCAGTATTTT. Translating it yields CASSFSDTQYF. Complete variable domain (other parts from reference TRBV7-2 and TRBJ2-3): GAGVSQSPSNKVTEKGKDVELRCDPISGHTALYWYRQSLGQGLEFLIYFQGNSAPDKSGLPSDRFSAERTGGSVSTLTIQRTQQEDSAVYLCASSFSDTQYFGPGTRLTVL.

This clonotype was counted a few times. A read error may be the cause here, since a much bigger clone is one base away. This chain connects TRBV3-1 to TRBJ1-5, with TRBD1 matching 7 bases. Unmatched junction bases numbered 2, after V lost 4 bases and J lost 5 bases. Germline assignment: CDR1 LGHDT and CDR2 YNNKEL (reference sequence). The CDR3 covers 13 residues. Here the CDR3 reads CASSRDRHQPQHF. The CDR3, as DNA: TGTGCCAGCAGCCGGGACAGACATCAGCCCCAGCATTTT.

The gene calls are TRBV7-9 and TRBJ1-3; D not certain. V dropped 3 bases and J dropped 2 bases, with 14 bases sitting between them. This CDR3 contains 16 residues. The V gene's germline CDR1 is SEHNR and CDR2 FQNEAQ (reference sequence). The CDR3 loop is CASSLGGKGTGNTIYF. In DNA form, the CDR3 reads TGTGCCAGCAGCTTGGGTGGGAAAGGTACTGGAAACACCATATATTTT. Supplemented by reference TRBV7-9 and TRBJ1-3, the full variable domain reads DTGVSQNPRHKITKRGQNVTFRCDPISEHNRLYWYRQTLGQGPEFLTYFQNEAQLEKSRLLSDRFSAERPKGSFSTLEIQRTEQGDSAMYLCASSLGGKGTGNTIYFGEGSWLTVV.

This clonotype was seen more than once but under ten times. A much bigger clone sits one base away, suggesting this may be a read error. V usage is TRBV7-2 and J usage is TRBJ1-1, with 8 bases lining up with TRBD1. This CDR3 contains 16 residues. Germline CDR1 reads SGHTA; CDR2 reads FQGNSA. CDR3 sequence reads: CASSARQGRSNTEVFF. In DNA, the CDR3 is TGTGCCAGCAGCGCCCGACAGGGGCGGTCGAACACTGAAGTTTTCTTT.

The table lists this clonotype with a few counts. The gene calls are TRBV11-2 and TRBJ2-3; D is unresolved. The germline gives CDR1 SGHAT, CDR2 FQNNGV. There are 15 residues in the CDR3. Trimming cost V 0 bases and J 6 bases, with 13 bases left between them. The DNA for the CDR3 is TGTGCCAGCAGCTTAGATAGGCAGAGCTGGGATACGCAGTATTTT. Protein sequence: CASSLDRQSWDTQYF.

With regard to this clonotype: This could be a read error, since a much larger clone is one nucleotide away. Because the CDR3's place on the DNA is in doubt, the DNA is left out and the CDR3 is given as listed by TCRdb. The chain couples TRBV24-1 to TRBJ2-5; TRBD2 reflects the table's D call only, with no check against the DNA. Germline lookup yields CDR1 KGHDR and CDR2 SFDVKD. The CDR3 sequence runs 13 residues, both termini included. This CDR3 reads CATSVPGRETHYF.

The V and J genes are TRBV27 and TRBJ1-2; no definite D call. The CDR3 is 13 amino acids. Germline CDR1 reads MNHEY; CDR2 reads SMNVEV (reference sequence). The V and J ends lost 3 bases and 6 bases respectively, with 11 bases between them. The CDR3 here is CASSFSGSDGYTF. The CDR3 nucleotides read TGTGCCAGCAGTTTCTCGGGGTCGGATGGCTACACCTTC.

J is TRBJ2-1 and V is TRBV27, with TRBD2 as a possible D gene (7 bases). Trimming cost V 2 bases and J 9 bases, with 20 bases left between them. Germline lookup yields CDR1 MNHEY and CDR2 SMNVEV (reference sequence). CDR3 length: 16 residues. The CDR3 DNA sequence: TGTGCCAGCAGTTTAGGGCGAATTACAGGGAGGGGTGAGCAGTTCTTC. It codes for CASSLGRITGRGEQFF.